Described below is a single TCR beta chain sequence and its context. This clone was observed once. Its target antigen remains unknown. Nothing much larger sits one base from this clone, and base qualities are not available. This specimen comes from a study of shared clonotypes between healthy human individuals (dated by TCRdb to 2019 to 2021). Regarding the research as a whole: The cohort included a few men and a couple of women between 18 and 49 years of age. For each donor, CD4 naive and CD4 memory were each run on three plates, CD8 naive on two plates, and CD8 memory on one plate. To estimate repertoire size and how much clonotypes are shared between individuals, the study performed deep sequencing of blood TCR repertoires from 4 to 6 healthy adults. Different laboratories and diverse techniques were used to prepare libraries and sequence TCR repertoires, to increase sequencing depth and limit assay-specific biases. Each donor's leukapheresis produced roughly between about 0.9 and 9.5 billion PBMCs. What the study reported, not specific to this receptor: Estimated clonotype richness was generally larger for naive than for memory subsets. Only blood was sampled, and tissue TCR repertoires likely differ from those in blood. Based on pairwise subsampling, the degree of clonotype sharing among donors was expected to be affected by sequencing depth. Across a few donors, approximately 5% of naive CD4, approximately 3.5% of naive CD8, around 2.5% of memory CD4, and approximately 0.42% of memory CD8 clonotypes were shared. Because the study included only a small number of donors, the genetic and exposure-history diversity represented was limited. Clonotypes shared by all four sorted-subset donors showed higher generation probabilities than non-shared clonotypes. Rarefaction of sorted-subset datasets indicated incomplete sequencing despite the large sequencing depth.

Using the deep immunoSEQ assay, TCR CDR3 regions were amplified from genomic DNA by multiplex PCR. For each cell subset, the extracted genomic DNA was distributed evenly across all wells of several immunoSEQ 96-well plates, and each plate served as one replicate. For sorted subsets, each replicate PCR was loaded with about 200 ng genomic DNA, equivalent to 30,000 or so T cell genomes. The purified libraries were quantified using a Qubit 3.0 fluorometer, sized with a Bioanalyzer 2100, and then quantified again using the KAPA Library Quantification kit. A separate single-read 150-cycle Illumina NextSeq 550 flow cell was used to sequence each immunoSEQ 96-well plate. For the original study's pipeline: Because the immunoSEQ output included only junctional sequences and no quality scores, the filtering could not be the same as the filtering used for full-length reads. Sequences were annotated with PyIR, a Python wrapper for IgBLAST v1.9, using IMGT germline references to assign V/J genes and CDR3. Reads were removed for weak V/J assignments (E-value above 1e-6), missing CDR3, stop codons, out-of-frame junctions, or ambiguous translated residues. A V3J clonotype was defined by an identical inferred V gene, J gene, and CDR3 amino acid sequence. To compute the percentage overlap between repertoires, the number of shared unique clonotypes was divided by the size of the smaller repertoire. Richness of each repertoire was evaluated using RTK rarefaction, the Chao1 estimator, and Recon v2.1 estimates of unobserved clonotypes. Generation probabilities were computed with OLGA for all TCRbeta clonotypes obtained by the gDNA method from several donors. TCRdb took this table from immuneACCESS and kept in-frame rearrangements with V and J called. Such tables lack part of the clones; where checked against another copy, unresolved V genes explain under half of the gap, and the rest is unexplained. V, J and clone size are those of that table, while D and trimming were read from the DNA. The sample includes about 2.1 million clones, with approximately 94% observed a single time. More than 1.5% of the sample is taken by the ten largest.

CD8 naive samples were CD45RO-negative cells positively selected for CCR7, giving a CD45RA+CCR7+ population that excluded TemRA cells. Healthy HIV-negative adults with no recently reported acute infections or vaccinations were included as donors. All donors were Caucasian adults living in Nashville, Tennessee, USA. After blood collection by leukapheresis, PBMCs were isolated using Ficoll-Histopaque density gradient centrifugation and then cryopreserved in the vapor phase of liquid nitrogen. Analytical flow cytometry was used to check the purity and quantity of each magnetically sorted T cell population. Genomic DNA was isolated from every sorted fraction and measured by UV absorbance on a Nanodrop 2000c. The CDR3 spans 13 residues, from the cysteine through the phenylalanine. The entry retains the CDR3 DNA only, 39 bases that are in frame from base 1. V and J lose 6 bases and 5 bases, and a span of 12 bases separates them. CDR1 and CDR2 are drawn from the germline V gene (reference sequence): MNHEY, SMNVEV.

Sequencing was done on a sample of naive CD8+ T cells from PBMCs. Reading the label with the study, this specimen's cell subset or site is: CD45RA+CCR7+. The sequence derives from a man between 18 and 35 years old in good health. Some clones in this sample may be carry-over from other donors' samples. The chain joins TRBV27 to TRBJ2-3; possibly the D gene is TRBD1, per 5 matching bases. For the CDR3, the sequence is CASRAGLVDTQYF. The nucleotides read TGTGCCAGCAGGGCAGGGTTGGTAGATACGCAGTATTTT.